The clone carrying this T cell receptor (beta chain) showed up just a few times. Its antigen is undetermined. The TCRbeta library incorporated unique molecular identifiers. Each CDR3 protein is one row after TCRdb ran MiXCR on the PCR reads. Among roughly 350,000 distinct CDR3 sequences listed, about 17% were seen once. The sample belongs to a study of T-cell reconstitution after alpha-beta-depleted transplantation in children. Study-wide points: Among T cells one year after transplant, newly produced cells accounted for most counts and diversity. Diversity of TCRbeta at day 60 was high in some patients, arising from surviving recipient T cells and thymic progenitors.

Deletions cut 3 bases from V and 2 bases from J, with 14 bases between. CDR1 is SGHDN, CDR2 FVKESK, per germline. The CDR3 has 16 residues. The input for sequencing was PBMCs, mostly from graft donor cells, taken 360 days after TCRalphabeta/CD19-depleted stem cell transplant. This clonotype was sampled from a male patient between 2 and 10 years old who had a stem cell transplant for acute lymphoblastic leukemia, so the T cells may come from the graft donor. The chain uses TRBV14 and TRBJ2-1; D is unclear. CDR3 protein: CASSQRTRSPYNEQFF. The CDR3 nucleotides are TGTGCCAGCAGCCAGCGTACCCGATCCCCCTACAATGAGCAGTTCTTC.